This TCR beta chain came from a study of blood T cell repertoires in COVID-19. Turning to the study itself: Acute and convalescent COVID-19 specimens originated in the United States, Italy and Spain.

Original analysis: The assay estimated nucleated cells by amplifying reference gene primers. TCRdb's table, derived via immunoSEQ multiplex PCR, lists solely in-frame clones and lacks some. V and J calls plus clone size are reproduced from that table; the DNA served to infer D and trimming. The sample includes roughly 160,000 clones, 85% to 90% seen only once; the top ten take less than 1%. On this clone itself: Distinct nucleotide sequences in the sample also encode this CDR3.

The CDR3 sequence is 14 residues long. Per the germline V gene, CDR1 is SEHNR and CDR2 is FQNEAQ (reference sequence). Trimming removed 5 bases at V and 4 bases at J, with 9 bases between. Sequenced material: peripheral blood. The chain employs TRBV7-9 and TRBJ1-6; possible D gene TRBD1, 6 bases. The sequence was collected from a man aged 18 to 29 with acute or convalescent COVID-19. As DNA, the CDR3 is TGTGCCAGCAGCCTCGACAGGTATAATTCACCCCTCCACTTT. This codes for CASSLDRYNSPLHF.